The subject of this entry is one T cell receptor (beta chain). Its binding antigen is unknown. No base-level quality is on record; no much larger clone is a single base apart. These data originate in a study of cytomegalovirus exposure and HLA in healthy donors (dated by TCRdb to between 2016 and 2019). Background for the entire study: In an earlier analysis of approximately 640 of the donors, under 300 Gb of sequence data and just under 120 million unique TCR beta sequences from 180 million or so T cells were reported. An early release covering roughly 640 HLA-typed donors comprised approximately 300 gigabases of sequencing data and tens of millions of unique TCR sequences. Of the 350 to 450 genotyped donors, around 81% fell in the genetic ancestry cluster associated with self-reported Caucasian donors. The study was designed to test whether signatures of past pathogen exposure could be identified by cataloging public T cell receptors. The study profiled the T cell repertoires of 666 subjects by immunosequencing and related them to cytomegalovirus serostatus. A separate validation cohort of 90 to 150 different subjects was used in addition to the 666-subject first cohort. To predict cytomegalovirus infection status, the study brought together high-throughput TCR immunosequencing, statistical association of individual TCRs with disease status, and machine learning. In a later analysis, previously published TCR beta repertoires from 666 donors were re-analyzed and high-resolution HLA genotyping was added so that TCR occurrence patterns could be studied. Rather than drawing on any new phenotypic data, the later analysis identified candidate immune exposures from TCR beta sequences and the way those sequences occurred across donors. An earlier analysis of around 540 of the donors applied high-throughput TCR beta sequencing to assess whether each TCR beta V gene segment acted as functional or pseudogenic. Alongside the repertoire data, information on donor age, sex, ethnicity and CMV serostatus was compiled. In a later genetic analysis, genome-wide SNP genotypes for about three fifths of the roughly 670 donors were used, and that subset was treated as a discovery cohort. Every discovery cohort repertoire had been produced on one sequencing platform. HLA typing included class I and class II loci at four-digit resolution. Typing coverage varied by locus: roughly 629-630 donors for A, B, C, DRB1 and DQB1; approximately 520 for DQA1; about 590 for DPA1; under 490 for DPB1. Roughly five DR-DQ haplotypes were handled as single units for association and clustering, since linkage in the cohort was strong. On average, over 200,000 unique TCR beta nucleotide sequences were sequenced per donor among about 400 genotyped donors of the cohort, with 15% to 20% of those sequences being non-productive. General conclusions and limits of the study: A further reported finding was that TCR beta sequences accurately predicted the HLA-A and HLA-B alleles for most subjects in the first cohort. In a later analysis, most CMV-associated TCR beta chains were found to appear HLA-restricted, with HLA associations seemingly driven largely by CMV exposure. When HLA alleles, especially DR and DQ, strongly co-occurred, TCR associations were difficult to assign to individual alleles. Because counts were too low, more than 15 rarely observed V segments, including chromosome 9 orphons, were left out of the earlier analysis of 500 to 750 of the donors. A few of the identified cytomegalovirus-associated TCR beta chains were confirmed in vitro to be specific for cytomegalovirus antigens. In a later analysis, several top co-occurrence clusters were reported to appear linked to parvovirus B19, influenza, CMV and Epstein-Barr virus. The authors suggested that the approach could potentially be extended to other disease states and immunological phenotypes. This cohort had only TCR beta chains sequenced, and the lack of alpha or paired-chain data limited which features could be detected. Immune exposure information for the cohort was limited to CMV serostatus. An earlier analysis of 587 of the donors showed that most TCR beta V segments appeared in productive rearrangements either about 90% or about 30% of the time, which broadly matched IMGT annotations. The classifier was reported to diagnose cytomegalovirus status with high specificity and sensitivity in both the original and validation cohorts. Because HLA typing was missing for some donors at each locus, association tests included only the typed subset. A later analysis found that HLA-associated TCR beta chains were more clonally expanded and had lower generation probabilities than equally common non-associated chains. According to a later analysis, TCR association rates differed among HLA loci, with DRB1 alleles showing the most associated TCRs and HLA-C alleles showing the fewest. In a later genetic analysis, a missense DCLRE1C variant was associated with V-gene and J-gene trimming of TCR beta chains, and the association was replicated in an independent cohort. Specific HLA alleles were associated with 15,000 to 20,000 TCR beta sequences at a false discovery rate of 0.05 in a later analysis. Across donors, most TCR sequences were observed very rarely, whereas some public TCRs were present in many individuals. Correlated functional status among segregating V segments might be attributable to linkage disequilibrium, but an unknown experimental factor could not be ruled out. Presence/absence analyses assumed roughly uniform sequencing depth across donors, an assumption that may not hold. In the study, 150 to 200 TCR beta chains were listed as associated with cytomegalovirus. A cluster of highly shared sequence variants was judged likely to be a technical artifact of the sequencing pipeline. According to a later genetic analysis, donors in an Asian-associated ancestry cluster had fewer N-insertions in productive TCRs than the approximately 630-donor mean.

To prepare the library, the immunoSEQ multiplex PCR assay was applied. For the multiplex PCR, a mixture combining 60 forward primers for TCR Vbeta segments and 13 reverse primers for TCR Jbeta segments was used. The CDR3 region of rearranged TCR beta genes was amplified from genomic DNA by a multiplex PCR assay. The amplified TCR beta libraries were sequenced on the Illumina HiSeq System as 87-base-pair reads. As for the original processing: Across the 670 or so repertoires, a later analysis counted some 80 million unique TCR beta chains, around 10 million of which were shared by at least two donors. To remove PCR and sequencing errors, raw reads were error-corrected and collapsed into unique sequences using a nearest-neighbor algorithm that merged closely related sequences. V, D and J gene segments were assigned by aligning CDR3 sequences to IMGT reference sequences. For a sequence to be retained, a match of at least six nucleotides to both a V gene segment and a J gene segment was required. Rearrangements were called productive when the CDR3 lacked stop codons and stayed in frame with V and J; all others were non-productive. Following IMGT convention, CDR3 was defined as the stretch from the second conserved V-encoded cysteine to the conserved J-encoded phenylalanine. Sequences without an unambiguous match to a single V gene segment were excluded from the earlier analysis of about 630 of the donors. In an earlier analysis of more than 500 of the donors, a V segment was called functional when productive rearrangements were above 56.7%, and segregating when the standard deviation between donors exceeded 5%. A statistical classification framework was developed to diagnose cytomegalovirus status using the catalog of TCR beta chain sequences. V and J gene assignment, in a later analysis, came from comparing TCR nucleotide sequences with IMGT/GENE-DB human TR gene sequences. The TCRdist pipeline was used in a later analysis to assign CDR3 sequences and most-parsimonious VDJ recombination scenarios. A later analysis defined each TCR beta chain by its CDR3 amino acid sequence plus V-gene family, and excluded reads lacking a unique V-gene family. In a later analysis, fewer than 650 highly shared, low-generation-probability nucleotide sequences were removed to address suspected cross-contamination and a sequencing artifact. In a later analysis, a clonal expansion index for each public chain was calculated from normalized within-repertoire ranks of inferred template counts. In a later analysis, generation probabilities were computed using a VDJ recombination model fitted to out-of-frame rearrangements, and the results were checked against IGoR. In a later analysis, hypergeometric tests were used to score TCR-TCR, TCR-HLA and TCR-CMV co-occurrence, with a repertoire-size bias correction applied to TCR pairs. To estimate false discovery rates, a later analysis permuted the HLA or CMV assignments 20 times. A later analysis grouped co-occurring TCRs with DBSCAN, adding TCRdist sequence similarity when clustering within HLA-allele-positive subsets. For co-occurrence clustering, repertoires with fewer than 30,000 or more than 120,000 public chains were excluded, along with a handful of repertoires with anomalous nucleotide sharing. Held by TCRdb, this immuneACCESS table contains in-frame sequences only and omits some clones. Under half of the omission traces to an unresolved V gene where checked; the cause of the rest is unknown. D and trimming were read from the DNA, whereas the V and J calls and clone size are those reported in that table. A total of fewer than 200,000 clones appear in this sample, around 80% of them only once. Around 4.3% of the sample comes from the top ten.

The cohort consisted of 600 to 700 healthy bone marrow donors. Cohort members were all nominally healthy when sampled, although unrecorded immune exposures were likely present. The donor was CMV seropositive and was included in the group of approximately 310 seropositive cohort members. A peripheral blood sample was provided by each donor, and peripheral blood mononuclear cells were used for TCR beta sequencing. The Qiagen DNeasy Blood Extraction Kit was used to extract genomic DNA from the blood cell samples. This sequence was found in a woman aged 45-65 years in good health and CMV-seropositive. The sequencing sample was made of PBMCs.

The CDR3: CASSLGQGELQAQYF. The base sequence is TGTGCCAGCAGCCTGGGACAGGGAGAACTTCAGGCGCAGTATTTT. The V gene is TRBV11-3 and the J gene is TRBJ2-3; 9 bases in between match TRBD1. From the cysteine up to the phenylalanine, the CDR3 has a length of 15 residues. The sequence is cut down to CDR3 DNA, 45 bases in frame from base 1. At the junction V is shortened by 5 bases and J by 10 bases; bases outside the gene matches: 13. The germline V gene gives CDR1 as SGHNT and CDR2 as YENEEA.